The rows below give T cell receptor beta chains drawn from one sample of a study of beta chain features in type 1 diabetes. The table came from immunoSEQ multiplex PCR; TCRdb's copy has only in-frame clones and leaves some out. Found here are roughly 400,000 clones, over 11% of them singletons; the top ten hold about 0.04%. Sample: naive CD4+ T cells from blood. The receptors stem from a man aged 30 to 45 in good health. CDR3s include the opening cysteine and the closing phenylalanine or tryptophan. The D gene is left open where the match is weak. Where a row states a size, it is once, few, many or the class of an expanded clone; other rows omit it.

few	TRBD2	TRBV4-1	TRBJ2-1	TGCGCCAGCAGCCCGACTAGCGGGGTCGACAATGAGCAGTTCTTC	CASSPTSGVDNEQFF
few	.	TRBV4-2	TRBJ1-2	TGTGCCAGCAGCCAAGATGAATGGGGGACTGGCTACACCTTC	CASSQDEWGTGYTF
.	.	TRBV29-1	TRBJ2-1	TGCAGCGTTAGGGACCCTACCTCCTACAATGAGCAGTTCTTC	CSVRDPTSYNEQFF
few	.	TRBV29-1	TRBJ1-2	TGCAGCGTTAACGGTAACTATGGCTACACCTTC	CSVNGNYGYTF
.	.	TRBV11-2	TRBJ1-1	TGTGCCAGCACCGTTGAGGCTTTCTTT	CASTVEAFF
few	.	TRBV30	TRBJ2-3	TGTGCCTGGACCTCGGTCACGGCGCAGTATTTT	CAWTSVTAQYF
.	.	TRBV4-2	TRBJ2-7	TGTGCCAGCAGCCTTTTGGGTTGGAGGGGGCAGGACGAGCAGTACTTC	CASSLLGWRGQDEQYF
few	.	TRBV7-2	TRBJ2-5	TGTGCCAGCAGCAATAGGATGACTAGGGAGACCCAGTACTTC	CASSNRMTRETQYF
.	TRBD1	TRBV5-1	TRBJ1-2	TGCGCCAGCAGCTTGGACAGGGGGCTCAACTATGGCTACACCTTC	CASSLDRGLNYGYTF
few	.	TRBV25-1	TRBJ2-5	TGTGCCAGCAGTAACCCAGGAGGGACGGAGACCCAGTACTTC	CASSNPGGTETQYF
.	TRBD1	TRBV10-3	TRBJ2-1	TGTGCCATCAGGCAAGGGACAGGGAACAATGAGCAGTTCTTC	CAIRQGTGNNEQFF
.	TRBD1	TRBV29-1	TRBJ1-1	TGCAGCGGTGGACAGGGACCAGGCTATGAAGCTTTCTTT	CSGGQGPGYEAFF
few	TRBD2	TRBV4-3	TRBJ2-5	TGCGCCAGCAGCTCGCGACTAGCGAGGGGCCAAGAGACCCAGTACTTC	CASSSRLARGQETQYF
few	.	TRBV7-2	TRBJ2-3	TGTGCCAGCAGCTTAGCTGAGGCAGATACGCAGTATTTT	CASSLAEADTQYF
few	TRBD1	TRBV7-2	TRBJ2-1	TGTGCCAGCAGCTTTCCCACAGGGGGGTCCAATGAGCAGTTCTTC	CASSFPTGGSNEQFF
few	.	TRBV30	TRBJ2-1	TGTGCCTGGAGTAGGGGAGTCTACAATGAGCAGTTCTTC	CAWSRGVYNEQFF
few	.	TRBV5-4	TRBJ2-1	TGTGCCAGCAACGTTGGGAGTGTCTCCTACAATGAGCAGTTCTTC	CASNVGSVSYNEQFF
few	.	TRBV7-2	TRBJ1-2	TGTGCCAGCAGCCTAAGACAGGAAGGCTACACCTTC	CASSLRQEGYTF
few	TRBD2	TRBV10-3	TRBJ2-7	TGTGCCATCAGTATACTAGCGGGGTCCTACGAGCAGTACTTC	CAISILAGSYEQYF
few	.	TRBV10-3	TRBJ2-2	TGTGCCATCAGTGGGACGAACACCGGGGAGCTGTTTTTT	CAISGTNTGELFF
.	TRBD2	TRBV11-2	TRBJ2-1	TGTGCCAGCAGCAAGCGGGAGGAGTCCTACAATGAGCAGTTCTTC	CASSKREESYNEQFF
.	.	TRBV5-4	TRBJ1-1	TGTGCCAGCAGCCGAAGTACTGAGAACACTGAAGCTTTCTTT	CASSRSTENTEAFF
.	TRBD2	TRBV4-3	TRBJ2-3	TGCGCCAGCAGCCAAGGGGGGAGGGCAGATACGCAGTATTTT	CASSQGGRADTQYF
few	TRBD2	TRBV30	TRBJ2-5	TGTGCCCGAGCGGGAGGAGAGACCCAGTACTTC	CARAGGETQYF
.	.	TRBV6-1	TRBJ2-7	TGTGCCAGCAGTGAGCCGCCGGGGGTCTACGAGCAGTACTTC	CASSEPPGVYEQYF
few	.	TRBV18	TRBJ1-2	TGTGCCAGCTCACCAGGGGATGGCTACACCTTC	CASSPGDGYTF
few	TRBD2	TRBV6-5	TRBJ2-1	TGTGCCAGCAGTGAACTAGCGGGGGATGAGCAGTTCTTC	CASSELAGDEQFF
.	TRBD2	TRBV19	TRBJ2-1	TGTGCCAGTAGTAGGAGTAGCACGGCGGGGGTTGAGCAGTTCTTC	CASSRSSTAGVEQFF
.	.	TRBV29-1	TRBJ2-7	TGCAGCGTCCGGGGGGACAGGTGGGAGCAGTACTTC	CSVRGDRWEQYF
.	.	TRBV28	TRBJ2-7	TGTGCCAGCAGCCTGGACGGCATTCCCTACGAGCAGTACTTC	CASSLDGIPYEQYF
.	.	TRBV6-5	TRBJ2-1	TGTGCCAGCAGATCAACAGGTTTCTCCTACAATGAGCAGTTCTTC	CASRSTGFSYNEQFF
.	.	TRBV7-6	TRBJ2-3	TGTGCCAGCAGCCCAAGGGACCTGAGGACAGATACGCAGTATTTT	CASSPRDLRTDTQYF
.	.	TRBV30	TRBJ2-2	TGTGCCTGGAGGGTAAGGGGTGGCGGGGAGCTGTTTTTT	CAWRVRGGGELFF
.	TRBD1	TRBV4-3	TRBJ1-2	TGCGCCAGCAGCCAAGATTTCGATTGGACAGGGATAGTTTATGGCTACACCTTC	CASSQDFDWTGIVYGYTF
few	.	TRBV7-2	TRBJ2-5	TGTGCCAGCAGCTTAGGAGGGGGACTGGAGGGAGAGACCCAGTACTTC	CASSLGGGLEGETQYF
.	.	TRBV10-3	TRBJ2-7	TGTGCCATCAGCGAGGGAATCTACGAGCAGTACTTC	CAISEGIYEQYF
few	.	TRBV4-2	TRBJ2-6	TGTGCCAGCAGTCCCGCCTACTCTGGGGCCAACGTCCTGACTTTC	CASSPAYSGANVLTF
.	.	TRBV30	TRBJ2-3	TGTGCCTGGAGCGACGGCTCTAGCACAGATACGCAGTATTTT	CAWSDGSSTDTQYF
.	TRBD2	TRBV9	TRBJ2-1	TGTGCCAGCAGCGTAGCGGGCAGCGGGGGCTCTCTCTACAATGAGCAGTTCTTC	CASSVAGSGGSLYNEQFF
few	.	TRBV10-3	TRBJ1-4	TGTGCCATCAGTGACAGGAGGGCAACTAATGAAAAACTGTTTTTT	CAISDRRATNEKLFF
.	.	TRBV6-5	TRBJ2-5	TGTGCCAGCAGTTACTCCACAGGCGGGGAGACCCAGTACTTC	CASSYSTGGETQYF
.	.	TRBV25-1	TRBJ2-3	TGTGCCAGCAGTAAAGACTCCGGTACGCAGTATTTT	CASSKDSGTQYF
few	.	TRBV10-3	TRBJ1-3	TGTGCCATCAGGGTCGCTGGAAACACCATATATTTT	CAIRVAGNTIYF
few	.	TRBV5-1	TRBJ2-1	TGCGCCAGCAGATCCGGGAGCTCCATCGGGCGGGATCATAATGAGCAGTTCTTC	CASRSGSSIGRDHNEQFF
few	.	TRBV4-3	TRBJ2-7	TGCGCCAGCAGCCTTGGGGCAGGCTACGAGCAGTACTTC	CASSLGAGYEQYF
few	TRBD1	TRBV6-6	TRBJ2-7	TGTGCCAGCAGTTACCTTAGGACAGGGCTATCCTACGAGCAGTACTTC	CASSYLRTGLSYEQYF
few	.	TRBV6-5	TRBJ2-3	TGTGCCAGCAGCCGGGACGTAGATACGCAGTATTTT	CASSRDVDTQYF
.	.	TRBV19	TRBJ2-4	TGTGCCAGTAGTATATCTGGGACCGGAGCCAAAAACATTCAGTACTTC	CASSISGTGAKNIQYF
.	.	TRBV9	TRBJ1-6	TGTGCCAGCAGCCCCCGGGGAGAAGCGAATTCACCCCTCCACTTT	CASSPRGEANSPLHF
few	.	TRBV25-1	TRBJ1-1	TGTGCCAGCACTGGGGAGCGACCGAACACTGAAGCTTTCTTT	CASTGERPNTEAFF